These 32 T cell receptor beta chains were sequenced from one sample in a study of technical replicates of blood from a handful of donors. Only in-frame clones appear in the TCRdb table, and some are missing; sequencing was by immunoSEQ multiplex PCR. The table includes about 88,000 clones, 94% detected once. The sequenced material came from T cells isolated from PBMCs. All receptors derive from a human donor in good health.

The rearrangement joins TRBV5-6 to TRBJ2-7; 9 nucleotides agree with TRBD1. There are 13 residues in the CDR3. In germline, CDR1 is SGHDT, CDR2 YYEEEE. Trimming at V came to 4 bases and at J to 12 bases, leaving 11 bases not matched to a gene. The CDR3 spells CASSADRGTRLYF. The CDR3 bases are TGTGCCAGCAGCGCGGACAGGGGTACTCGTCTGTACTTC.

In regard to this clone: An end of the junction does not agree with germline; a read error may underlie this. CDR3 in amino acids: CASSLRRRNTEAFF. In DNA form, the CDR3 reads TGTGCCAGCAGTTTAAGGCGGCGGAACACTGAAGCTTTCTTT. J is TRBJ1-1 and V is TRBV7-3; D gene unclear. This CDR3 is 14 amino acids long. Germline V gene lookup returns CDR1 SGHTA and CDR2 FQGTGA.

The V call is TRBV28, the J call TRBJ1-2, with TRBD1 identical over 8 bases. Germline values: CDR1 MDHEN, CDR2 SYDVKM. V lost 5 bases to trimming and J lost 5 bases; unmatched junction nucleotides: 7. This CDR3 is 14 amino acids long. The CDR3 sequence is CASSPDRALYGYTF. CDR3 bases: TGTGCCAGCAGTCCGGACAGGGCCCTATATGGCTACACCTTC.

The rearrangement uses TRBV4-1 and TRBJ2-5; D perhaps matches TRBD1 (7 bases). This CDR3 contains 18 residues. Trimming took off 0 bases at V and 5 bases at J, with 22 bases between the two ends. The germline V gene has CDR1 MGHRA and CDR2 YSYEKL. Written as DNA, the CDR3 is TGCGCCAGCAGCCAAGATCGTGGGTTGGAGGGGGCGTGGGAGACCCAGTACTTC. Translating it yields CASSQDRGLEGAWETQYF.

The J gene is TRBJ1-1, the V gene TRBV29-1; D gene unclear. V was clipped by 2 bases and J by 6 bases, with 13 bases between them. The CDR3 contains 13 residues. Germline V lookup: CDR1 SQVTM, CDR2 ANQGSEA. This CDR3 is CSVEPRMRAEAFF. The CDR3 nucleotides read TGCAGCGTTGAACCACGGATGAGGGCTGAAGCTTTCTTT.

J is TRBJ2-7 and V is TRBV7-6; 11 positions match TRBD2. Germline V CDR1 and CDR2: SGHVS, FNYEAQ. The CDR3 spans 16 residues. Unmatched junction bases numbered 3, after V lost 0 bases and J lost 2 bases. The CDR3 DNA reads as TGTGCCAGCAGCTTAGCCGGGACTAGCGGTACCTACGAGCAGTACTTC. Its protein is CASSLAGTSGTYEQYF. The whole variable domain, remainder taken from reference TRBV7-6 and TRBJ2-7, is GAGVSQSPRYKVTKRGQDVALRCDPISGHVSLYWYRQALGQGPEFLTYFNYEAQQDKSGLPNDRFSAERPEGSISTLTIQRTEQRDSAMYRCASSLAGTSGTYEQYFGPGTRLTVT.

The rearrangement links TRBV5-4 to TRBJ2-6, with D perhaps TRBD2 (5 bases). Germline V lookup: CDR1 SGHNT, CDR2 YYREEE (reference sequence). Between the trimmed V and J ends, which lost 0 bases and 1 base, there was a span of 11 bases. The CDR3 has 17 residues. CDR3 DNA sequence: TGTGCCAGCAGCTTGGAACTAGTTAGTTCTGGGGCCAACGTCCTGACTTTC. This gives the protein CASSLELVSSGANVLTF. Filled out from reference TRBV5-4 and TRBJ2-6, the complete variable domain reads ETGVTQSPTHLIKTRGQQVTLRCSSQSGHNTVSWYQQALGQGPQFIFQYYREEENGRGNFPPRFSGLQFPNYSSELNVNALELDDSALYLCASSLELVSSGANVLTFGAGSRLTVL.

This chain connects TRBV7-6 to TRBJ2-1; perhaps TRBD1 as D (6 bases). The V end was cut by 2 bases, the J end by 7 bases, with 18 bases between. There are 16 residues in the CDR3. Germline V gene sequence: CDR1 SGHVS, CDR2 FNYEAQ. CDR3 in amino acids: CASSLPPRTGRNEQFF. The CDR3 DNA reads TGTGCCAGCAGCTTACCCCCACGTACAGGGCGGAATGAGCAGTTCTTC.

This chain connects TRBV11-2 to TRBJ2-5; 11 bases are shared with TRBD1. V dropped 1 base and J dropped 5; count of bases not matched to a gene: 3. Germline V lookup: CDR1 SGHAT, CDR2 FQNNGV. There are 15 residues in the CDR3. CDR3 DNA sequence: TGTGCCAGCAGCTTAGGGACAGGGGGCCGGGAGACCCAGTACTTC. It translates to CASSLGTGGRETQYF.

This clone has just one count. V usage is TRBV7-9 and J usage is TRBJ1-5, with D possibly TRBD1 on 5 matching bases. The germline V gene encodes CDR1 SEHNR and CDR2 FQNEAQ (reference sequence). The CDR3 has 16 amino acids. V lost 0 bases and J 7 bases, leaving 16 bases between the germline ends. CDR3 amino acids: CASSLAIGQGGQPQHF. The CDR3, as DNA: TGTGCCAGCAGCTTAGCCATCGGGCAGGGAGGACAGCCCCAGCATTTT.

This chain joins TRBV6-5 and TRBJ1-5, with a tentative D call TRBD1 (6 bases). This CDR3 contains 13 residues. Per germline, CDR1 MNHEY and CDR2 SVGAGI. Deletions cut 4 bases from V and 9 bases from J, with 13 bases between. CDR3 nucleotides: TGTGCCAGCAGTTCTAGGGGGTGGGGGCCCCAGCATTTT. Translating gives CASSSRGWGPQHF.

This chain joins TRBV6-4 and TRBJ2-2, with D maybe TRBD2 (6 bases). V was pared by 3 bases and J by 2 bases, with 13 bases between. The CDR3 sequence is 16 residues long. CDR1 MRHNA and CDR2 SNTAGT come from the germline V gene. CDR3 coding DNA: TGTGCCAGCAGTGATTCAACCGGGAGCAACACCGGGGAGCTGTTTTTT. It is translated as CASSDSTGSNTGELFF.

The chain links TRBV9 to TRBJ1-2; the match to TRBD1 covers 7 bases. Losses at the gene ends were 4 bases for V and 5 bases for J; bases not matched to a gene: 11. The germline CDR1 and CDR2 sequences are SGDLS and YYNGEE. This CDR3 has 15 residues. CDR3 DNA sequence: TGTGCCAGCAGCTCCCTTGGAGGGGGCGCATATGGCTACACCTTC. Translation gives CASSSLGGGAYGYTF.

The chain couples TRBV5-1 to TRBJ2-5; 13 bases match TRBD2. With V trimmed by 0 bases and J by 3 bases, 8 bases remained unmatched. The CDR3 totals 18 residues. Germline V gives CDR1 SGHRS, CDR2 YFSETQ. CDR3 nucleotides: TGCGCCAGCAGCTTGGCCGGGACTAGCGGGATGGTCGAAGAGACCCAGTACTTC. It yields the protein CASSLAGTSGMVEETQYF. Together with reference TRBV5-1 and TRBJ2-5, the CDR3 gives the full variable domain: KAGVTQTPRYLIKTRGQQVTLSCSPISGHRSVSWYQQTPGQGLQFLFEYFSETQRNKGNFPGRFSGRQFSNSRSEMNVSTLELGDSALYLCASSLAGTSGMVEETQYFGPGTRLLVL.

This rearrangement joins TRBV7-2 to TRBJ1-2; possibly TRBD1 for D (5 bases). The germline V gene encodes CDR1 SGHTA and CDR2 FQGNSA. The V and J ends lost 1 base and 8 bases respectively, with 8 bases between them. This CDR3 comprises 12 residues. CDR3 bases: TGTGCCAGCAGCTTAGGGGGCAGGGGCTACACCTTC. Amino acid sequence: CASSLGGRGYTF.

The chain has TRBV5-8 and TRBJ2-1; D not resolved. The germline V gene encodes CDR1 SGHTS and CDR2 YDEGEE. This CDR3 is 17 amino acids long. V gave up 3 bases and J gave up 2 bases, with 18 bases separating them. DNA of the CDR3: TGTGCCAGCAGCTCACAACCCGAGACACTTGCCTACAATGAGCAGTTCTTC. This encodes CASSSQPETLAYNEQFF.

The chain carries TRBV2 and TRBJ2-5; possible D gene TRBD2, 5 bases. Germline loops: CDR1 SNHLY, CDR2 FYNNEI. CDR3 length: 12 amino acids. Between the trimmed V and J ends, which lost 6 bases and 3 bases, there was a span of 8 bases. The chain's CDR3 is CASRVGEETQYF. Written as DNA, the CDR3 is TGTGCCAGCAGAGTGGGAGAAGAGACCCAGTACTTC.

This CDR3 reads CASSPRDRGTYGYTF. The CDR3 DNA follows: TGTGCCAGCAGCCCCCGGGACAGGGGAACCTATGGCTACACCTTC. The V gene is TRBV28, the J gene TRBJ1-2; 10 nucleotides align to TRBD1. CDR3 length: 15 residues. J was trimmed by 4 bases and V by 6 bases; bases with no gene match: 8. Germline assignment: CDR1 MDHEN and CDR2 SYDVKM.

This clone occurred once. The chain uses TRBV4-1 and TRBJ2-7; 7 bases map to TRBD2. The trim removed 0 bases at V and 4 bases at J, leaving 9 bases unmatched. Germline lookup yields CDR1 MGHRA and CDR2 YSYEKL. This CDR3 is 16 amino acids long. The CDR3 bases are TGCGCCAGCAGCCAAGAAGTGGCGGGAGCTCAGTACGAGCAGTACTTC. Its protein product is CASSQEVAGAQYEQYF.

V is TRBV18 and J is TRBJ1-2, with a weak D call TRBD1 (5 bases). Trimming pared 3 bases from V and 7 bases from J, leaving 12 bases between. Germline V gives CDR1 KGHSH, CDR2 LQKENI. CDR3 length: 13 amino acids. The CDR3: CASSPPGLLGYTF. As DNA, the CDR3 is TGTGCCAGCTCACCCCCGGGACTCCTTGGCTACACCTTC. The variable domain in full, completed from reference TRBV18 and TRBJ1-2, reads NAGVMQNPRHLVRRRGQEARLRCSPMKGHSHVYWYRQLPEEGLKFMVYLQKENIIDESGMPKERFSAEFPKEGPSILRIQQVVRGDSAAYFCASSPPGLLGYTFGSGTRLTVV.

The table lists this clone with a count of one. The V gene is TRBV28, the J gene TRBJ2-3; 7 positions match TRBD2. The CDR3 loop spans 15 amino acids. Per the germline V gene, CDR1 is MDHEN and CDR2 is SYDVKM. Germline trimming cut 5 bases from V and 0 bases from J; bases unmatched to any gene: 5. The DNA of the CDR3 is TGTGCCAGCAGTCTCACTAGCGCCAGCACAGATACGCAGTATTTT. It translates to CASSLTSASTDTQYF.

V usage is TRBV28 and J usage is TRBJ2-7; TRBD2 agrees at 7 bases. V gave up 6 bases and J gave up 7 bases; unmatched junction bases: 9. The germline gives CDR1 MDHEN, CDR2 SYDVKM. There are 13 residues in the CDR3. This CDR3 is CASSSTNGREQYF. The CDR3 coding sequence is TGTGCCAGCAGCTCGACCAACGGGAGGGAGCAGTACTTC.

This chain uses TRBV28 with TRBJ2-7; D is perhaps TRBD2 (6 bases). Germline V gene data show CDR1 as MDHEN and CDR2 as SYDVKM. This CDR3 is built from 14 residues. V gave up 7 bases and J gave up 0 bases, with 13 bases separating them. The CDR3 nucleotides are TGTGCCAGCATCGAGACCGGGAGCTCCTACGAGCAGTACTTC. Protein sequence: CASIETGSSYEQYF.

The chain has TRBV4-1 and TRBJ1-5; tentatively, D is TRBD1 (5 bases). Trimming took 3 bases from V and 3 from J, leaving 12 bases between them. The CDR3 extends over 15 amino acids. CDR1 is MGHRA, CDR2 YSYEKL, per germline. The CDR3 protein is CASSQLQAFNQPQHF. The CDR3, as DNA: TGCGCCAGCAGCCAGTTACAGGCTTTCAATCAGCCCCAGCATTTT.

The gene calls are TRBV7-9 and TRBJ2-1; D might be TRBD2 (6 bases). This CDR3 comprises 18 residues. V was cut by 4 bases and J by 2 bases, with 21 bases left in between. CDR1 is SEHNR and CDR2 is FQNEAQ in the germline V gene (reference sequence). CDR3 coding DNA: TGTGCCAGCAGCTCACCTTGGGCCGCAGGCGGGACCTACAATGAGCAGTTCTTC. Its translation is CASSSPWAAGGTYNEQFF. Supplemented by reference TRBV7-9 and TRBJ2-1, the full variable domain reads DTGVSQNPRHKITKRGQNVTFRCDPISEHNRLYWYRQTLGQGPEFLTYFQNEAQLEKSRLLSDRFSAERPKGSFSTLEIQRTEQGDSAMYLCASSSPWAAGGTYNEQFFGPGTRLTVL.

The V gene is TRBV6-6, the J gene TRBJ1-1, with 8 bases matching TRBD1. Germline trimming cut 2 bases from V and 5 bases from J; bases unmatched to any gene: 7. CDR3 length: 15 residues. The V gene's germline CDR1 is MNHNY and CDR2 SVGAGI (reference sequence). CDR3 sequence (DNA): TGTGCCAGCAGTTACCCAACAGGGGGTGGTACTGAAGCTTTCTTT. This sequence encodes CASSYPTGGGTEAFF.

The chain couples TRBV2 to TRBJ1-2; 9 bases match TRBD1. Per germline, CDR1 SNHLY and CDR2 FYNNEI. This CDR3 comprises 12 residues. The junction had 3 bases not matched to a gene; V was cut back by 7 bases and J by 6 bases. CDR3 in amino acids: CASTRQGDGYTF. The DNA for the CDR3 is TGTGCCAGCACGAGACAGGGGGATGGCTACACCTTC.

The gene calls are TRBV9 and TRBJ1-3; D is ambiguous. The CDR3 is made up of 11 amino acids. Germline V CDR1 and CDR2: SGDLS, YYNGEE. V was cut by 5 bases and J by 4 bases, with 4 bases left in between. The CDR3 region has the DNA TGTGCCAGCAGGACAGGAAACACCATATATTTT. As protein: CASRTGNTIYF.

The V and J genes are TRBV28 and TRBJ2-7, with D maybe TRBD2 (6 bases). Germline-derived CDR1 and CDR2 are MDHEN and SYDVKM. V lost 8 bases, J lost 1 base, and 18 bases lay in between. The CDR3 length is 15 residues. CDR3 protein: CASGGGSGISYEQYF. CDR3 coding DNA: TGTGCCAGCGGGGGAGGTAGCGGAATTTCCTACGAGCAGTACTTC. The full variable domain, completed using reference TRBV28 and TRBJ2-7, is DVKVTQSSRYLVKRTGEKVFLECVQDMDHENMFWYRQDPGLGLRLIYFSYDVKMKEKGDIPEGYSVSREKKERFSLILESASTNQTSMYLCASGGGSGISYEQYFGPGTRLTVT.

With regard to this clone: Other DNA sequences from this sample encode an identical CDR3 as well. The CDR3, as DNA: TGCGCCAGCAGCACGGGGAACACTGAAGCTTTCTTT. Translation gives CASSTGNTEAFF. The chain is built from TRBV5-1 and TRBJ1-1; the D is unclear. The V and J ends lost 4 bases and 1 base respectively, with 5 bases between them. CDR1 is SGHRS and CDR2 is YFSETQ in the germline V gene. This CDR3 spans 12 amino acids. Full variable domain (remainder filled in from reference TRBV5-1 and TRBJ1-1): KAGVTQTPRYLIKTRGQQVTLSCSPISGHRSVSWYQQTPGQGLQFLFEYFSETQRNKGNFPGRFSGRQFSNSRSEMNVSTLELGDSALYLCASSTGNTEAFFGQGTRLTVV.

The rearrangement links TRBV11-2 to TRBJ2-3; TRBD2 aligns across 8 bases. The V segment lost 1 base and the J segment 4 bases; nucleotides outside the gene matches: 1. Germline V gene data show CDR1 as SGHAT and CDR2 as FQNNGV. The CDR3 is 14 amino acids. The CDR3 DNA is TGTGCCAGCAGCTTAGCGGGAGGGGCAGATACGCAGTATTTT. It specifies CASSLAGGADTQYF.

This chain connects TRBV6-5 to TRBJ2-2, with D maybe TRBD1 (6 bases). This CDR3 is built from 16 residues. The germline V gene encodes CDR1 MNHEY and CDR2 SVGAGI. V lost 3 bases and J 1 base, leaving 12 bases between the germline ends. The CDR3 nucleotides are TGTGCCAGCAGTTATTGGGGGCAGGGGAACACCGGGGAGCTGTTTTTT. Translated: CASSYWGQGNTGELFF.